This T cell receptor beta chain was captured in a study of identical twins. TCRdb recomputed calls from the 5' RACE reads with MiXCR, one row per CDR3 protein. The sample has approximately 1.8 million distinct CDR3 sequences, about 31% seen once; the top ten hold about 0.27%. Germline V gives CDR1 PRHDT, CDR2 FYEKMQ (reference sequence). The V end lost 4 bases, the J end lost 7 bases, and 11 bases lay between the germline ends. The length of the CDR3 is 13 residues. Study observations and caveats: While abundant cord blood beta clonotypes carried fewer insertions, memory repertoires showed no such pattern.

About this clonotype itself: Its target is not known.

The material sequenced was cord blood. The chain links TRBV13 to TRBJ2-1; D remains unclear. This receptor was taken from a newborn girl in good health. The CDR3 is CASSYRTENEQFF. The CDR3, as DNA: TGTGCCAGCAGCTACCGTACAGAAAATGAGCAGTTCTTC.